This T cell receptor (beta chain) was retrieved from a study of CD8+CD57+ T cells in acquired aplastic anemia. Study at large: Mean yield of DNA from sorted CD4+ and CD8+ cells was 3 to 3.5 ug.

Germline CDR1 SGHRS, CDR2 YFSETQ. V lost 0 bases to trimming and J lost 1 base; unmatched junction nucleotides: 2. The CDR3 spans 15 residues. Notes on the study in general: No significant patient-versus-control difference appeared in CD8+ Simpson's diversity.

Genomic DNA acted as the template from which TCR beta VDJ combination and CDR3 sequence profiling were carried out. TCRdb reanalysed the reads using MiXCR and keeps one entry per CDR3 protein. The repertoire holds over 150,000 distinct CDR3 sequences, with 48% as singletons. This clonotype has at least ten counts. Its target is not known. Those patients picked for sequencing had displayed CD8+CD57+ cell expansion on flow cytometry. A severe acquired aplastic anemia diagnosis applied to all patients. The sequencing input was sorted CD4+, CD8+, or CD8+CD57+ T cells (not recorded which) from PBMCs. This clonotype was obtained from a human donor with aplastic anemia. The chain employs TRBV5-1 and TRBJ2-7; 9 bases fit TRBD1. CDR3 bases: TGCGCCAGCAGCTTGGCGGGACAGGGATCCTACGAGCAGTACTTC. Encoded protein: CASSLAGQGSYEQYF.